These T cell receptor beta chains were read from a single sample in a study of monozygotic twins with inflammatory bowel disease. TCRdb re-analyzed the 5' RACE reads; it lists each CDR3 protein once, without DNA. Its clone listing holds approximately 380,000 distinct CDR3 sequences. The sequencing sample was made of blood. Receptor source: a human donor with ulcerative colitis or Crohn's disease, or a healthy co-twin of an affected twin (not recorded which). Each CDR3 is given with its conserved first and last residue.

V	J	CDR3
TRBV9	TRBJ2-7	CASSVGDTSSYEQYF
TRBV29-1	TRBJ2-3	CSVPTAGGLDTQYF
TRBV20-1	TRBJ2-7	CSAGRQGAVRQYF
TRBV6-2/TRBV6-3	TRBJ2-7	CASRRDSTGEQYF
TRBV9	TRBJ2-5	CASSVEEEIETQYF
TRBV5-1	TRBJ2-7	CASSFAGTRFYEQYF
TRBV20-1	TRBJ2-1	CSARFIRTDSYNEQFF
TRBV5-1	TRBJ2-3	CASSFGANTDTQYF
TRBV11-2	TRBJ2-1	CASSFPLARGGAYNEQFF
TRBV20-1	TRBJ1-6	CSARDSGRDNSPLHF
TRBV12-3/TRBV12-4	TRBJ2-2	CASNTKGVLRTGELFF
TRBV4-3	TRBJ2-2	CASSQSQTNTGELFF